The 21 T cell receptor beta chains below come from one sample, sequenced in a study of cytomegalovirus exposure and HLA in healthy donors. Profiled with immunoSEQ multiplex PCR; TCRdb holds only in-frame clones, not every one. The table has 120,000 or so clones, roughly 86% seen once. Source material: PBMCs. Receptors originate from a man in his thirties or forties in good health and CMV-seronegative.

The chain has TRBV11-2 and TRBJ2-7; TRBD2 matches at 8 bases. The germline V gene encodes CDR1 SGHAT and CDR2 FQNNGV. The CDR3 spans 14 residues. The trim removed 1 base at V and 2 bases at J, leaving 1 base unmatched. CDR3 sequence: CASSLAGGPYEQYF. CDR3 in DNA: TGTGCCAGCAGCTTAGCGGGGGGGCCCTACGAGCAGTACTTC.

This chain joins TRBV11-2 and TRBJ2-5, with D possibly matching TRBD1 (5 bases). Germline V lookup: CDR1 SGHAT, CDR2 FQNNGV. This CDR3 has 15 amino acids. V gave up 1 base and J gave up 0 bases, with 9 bases separating them. The CDR3 coding sequence is TGTGCCAGCAGCTTAGGACAGAAATACCAAGAGACCCAGTACTTC. Its translation: CASSLGQKYQETQYF.

This sequence joins TRBV14 and TRBJ2-2; maybe TRBD1 (5 bases). The CDR3 extends over 16 amino acids. Trimming pared 4 bases from V and 6 bases from J, leaving 18 bases between. The germline CDR1 and CDR2 sequences are SGHDN and FVKESK. In DNA, the CDR3 is TGTGCCAGCAGCCGCCCAGGGAAGGGGTTTTCCGGGGAGCTGTTTTTT. Amino acid sequence: CASSRPGKGFSGELFF.

The CDR3 spells CASSLRQDSGNTIYF. The CDR3 DNA reads TGTGCCAGCAGCTTGCGACAGGACTCTGGAAACACCATATATTTT. The chain uses TRBV5-6 and TRBJ1-3, with D perhaps TRBD1 (6 bases). The ends were cut back, 1 base at V and 0 bases at J, with 8 bases in the middle. From germline, CDR1 is SGHDT and CDR2 YYEEEE. The length of the CDR3 is 15 residues.

The chain joins TRBV7-9 to TRBJ2-3; 8 bases map to TRBD1. The germline V gene encodes CDR1 SEHNR and CDR2 FQNEAQ (reference sequence). The junction had 2 bases not matched to a gene; V was cut back by 5 bases and J by 1 base. The CDR3 consists of 14 residues. CDR3 residues: CASSQDRGTDTQYF. The CDR3 coding sequence is TGTGCCAGCAGCCAGGACAGGGGCACAGATACGCAGTATTTT.

V and J are TRBV9 and TRBJ2-2; TRBD1 aligns across 9 bases. Germline assignment: CDR1 SGDLS and CDR2 YYNGEE. Unmatched junction bases numbered 11, after V lost 3 bases and J lost 8 bases. The CDR3 totals 16 residues. CDR3 sequence reads: CASSGQGQGMKGELFF. CDR3 DNA: TGTGCCAGCAGCGGACAGGGACAGGGAATGAAGGGGGAGCTGTTTTTT.

The chain couples TRBV4-3 to TRBJ2-7; 14 bases fit TRBD2. The CDR3 runs to 15 residues. After removal of 1 base from V and 4 bases from J, the junction contained 0 bases not matched to a gene. Looked up from germline, CDR1 is LGHNA and CDR2 is YSLEER. The CDR3 nucleotides read TGCGCCAGCAGCCAAGGACTAGCGGGAGGGTACGAGCAGTACTTC. It codes for CASSQGLAGGYEQYF.

The chain is built from TRBV27 and TRBJ2-3, with TRBD2 matching 7 bases. CDR1 and CDR2 (germline): MNHEY, SMNVEV (reference sequence). V lost 6 bases and J lost 3; bases outside the gene matches: 12. CDR3 size: 16 residues. This CDR3 reads CASRFDWRGGTDTQYF. DNA for the CDR3: TGTGCCAGCAGGTTTGATTGGAGGGGAGGGACAGATACGCAGTATTTT.

The chain combines TRBV5-4 with TRBJ1-1, with unresolved D. The CDR3 spans 12 residues. CDR1 SGHNT and CDR2 YYREEE come from the germline V gene (reference sequence). V lost 3 bases to trimming and J lost 5 bases, with 8 bases between them. The CDR3 DNA sequence: TGTGCCAGCAGCTACACAGCAACTGAAGCTTTCTTT. It encodes CASSYTATEAFF.

In this sample, this clone turned up a few times. J is TRBJ2-1 and V is TRBV19, with D tentatively TRBD2 (6 bases). The CDR3 runs to 13 residues. CDR1 and CDR2 from the germline V gene are LNHDA and SQIVND (reference sequence). With 6 bases removed from V and 1 base from J, the gap between germline ends came to 7 bases. CDR3 amino acids: CASREGSYNEQFF. The CDR3 coding sequence is TGTGCCAGTAGGGAGGGGTCCTACAATGAGCAGTTCTTC. Full variable domain (remainder filled in from reference TRBV19 and TRBJ2-1): DGGITQSPKYLFRKEGQNVTLSCEQNLNHDAMYWYRQDPGQGLRLIYYSQIVNDFQKGDIAEGYSVSREKKESFPLTVTSAQKNPTAFYLCASREGSYNEQFFGPGTRLTVL.

The chain couples TRBV2 to TRBJ1-1, with D possibly being TRBD1 (5 bases). From germline, CDR1 is SNHLY and CDR2 FYNNEI. With 2 bases removed from V and 10 bases from J, the gap between germline ends came to 20 bases. The CDR3 sequence is 15 residues long. The CDR3 region has the DNA TGTGCCAGCAGTGAAAGGGACGGGGGATCGGAGGGAGCTTTCTTT. Residues: CASSERDGGSEGAFF. The whole variable domain, filled in from reference TRBV2 and TRBJ1-1, reads EPEVTQTPSHQVTQMGQEVILRCVPISNHLYFYWYRQILGQKVEFLVSFYNNEISEKSEIFDDQFSVERPDGSNFTLKIRSTKLEDSAMYFCASSERDGGSEGAFFGQGTRLTVV.

The chain recombines TRBV2 with TRBJ2-2; 10 bases agree with TRBD2. CDR1 is SNHLY, CDR2 FYNNEI, per germline. The length of the CDR3 is 16 residues. With 5 bases clipped from V and 6 bases from J, the junction kept 9 bases outside the gene matches. The DNA of the CDR3 is TGTGCCAGCAGTCCCAATAGCGGGAGGAAGGCCGGGGAGCTGTTTTTT. It translates to CASSPNSGRKAGELFF.

The chain links TRBV15 to TRBJ2-5, with D perhaps matching TRBD2 (5 bases). There are 15 residues in the CDR3. Germline assignment: CDR1 LNHNV and CDR2 YYDKDF (reference sequence). Trimming removed 3 bases at V and 2 bases at J, with 13 bases between. The CDR3 nucleotides read TGTGCCACCAGCAGTAAGACTACTTTACAAGAGACCCAGTACTTC. Its translation: CATSSKTTLQETQYF.

This chain joins TRBV6-1 and TRBJ1-5; tentative D call: TRBD1 (5 bases). The CDR3 has 14 residues. The V gene lost 7 bases and the J gene lost 4 bases, with 14 bases spanning the gap. Germline CDR1 MNHNS, CDR2 SASEGT. DNA for the CDR3: TGTGCCAGCACGATTTCAGGGCTAAATCAGCCCCAGCATTTT. Translated: CASTISGLNQPQHF.

The chain uses TRBV6-1 and TRBJ1-4; D unclear. This CDR3 is 15 amino acids long. The V end was cut by 4 bases, the J end by 0 bases, with 9 bases between. CDR1 MNHNS and CDR2 SASEGT come from the germline V gene. The CDR3 here is CASSGYLATNEKLFF. CDR3 DNA sequence: TGTGCCAGCAGTGGGTACTTGGCAACTAATGAAAAACTGTTTTTT.

V is TRBV14 and J is TRBJ2-7, with 9 nucleotides matching TRBD1. Germline CDR1 reads SGHDN; CDR2 reads FVKESK. The J segment lost 5 bases and the V segment lost 1 base, leaving 6 bases of the junction unmatched. There are 15 residues in the CDR3. CDR3 in amino acids: CASSQAQGAANEQYF. In nucleotides, the CDR3 is TGTGCCAGCAGCCAAGCACAGGGGGCTGCGAACGAGCAGTACTTC.

V and J are TRBV12-5 and TRBJ2-1, with 13 bases lining up with TRBD2. Germline CDR1 is LGHNT and CDR2 is FRNRAP. The CDR3 length is 16 residues. V trimming: 3 bases; J trimming: 10 bases; junction bases outside the gene matches: 9. In DNA form, the CDR3 reads TGTGCTAGTGGTTTCCCCGGTCGACTAGCGGGAGGAGAGCAGTTCTTC. It codes for CASGFPGRLAGGEQFF. The full variable domain, its missing parts supplied by reference TRBV12-5 and TRBJ2-1, is DARVTQTPRHKVTEMGQEVTMRCQPILGHNTVFWYRQTMMQGLELLAYFRNRAPLDDSGMPKDRFSAEMPDATLATLKIQPSEPRDSAVYFCASGFPGRLAGGEQFFGPGTRLTVL.

The genes are TRBV7-9 and TRBJ2-7; the D gene is possibly TRBD1 (5 bases). The CDR3 is 14 amino acids. CDR1 and CDR2 (germline): SEHNR, FQNEAQ (reference sequence). V lost 2 bases to trimming and J lost 0 bases, with 8 bases between them. CDR3 sequence: CASSLTQDSYEQYF. The CDR3 DNA follows: TGTGCCAGCAGCTTAACACAGGACTCCTACGAGCAGTACTTC.

The J gene is TRBJ2-1, the V gene TRBV4-1; 7 nucleotides line up with TRBD2. Losses at the gene ends were 2 bases for V and 4 bases for J; bases not matched to a gene: 5. Germline V lookup: CDR1 MGHRA, CDR2 YSYEKL. The CDR3 length is 15 residues. In DNA, the CDR3 is TGCGCCAGCAGCCAAATTTCTAGCGGTTACAATGAGCAGTTCTTC. Translating it yields CASSQISSGYNEQFF.

The chain employs TRBV11-2 and TRBJ2-7; possibly TRBD2 for D (5 bases). V lost 1 base to trimming and J lost 0 bases, with 10 bases between them. This CDR3 is built from 15 residues. Per the germline V gene, CDR1 is SGHAT and CDR2 is FQNNGV. The CDR3 spells CASSLAGGFSYEQYF. The CDR3 coding sequence is TGTGCCAGCAGCTTAGCAGGCGGGTTCTCCTACGAGCAGTACTTC.

The chain employs TRBV6-5 and TRBJ2-5; D gene unclear. Between the trimmed V and J ends, which lost 0 bases and 9 bases, there was a span of 14 bases. The CDR3 has 14 amino acids. CDR1 is MNHEY and CDR2 is SVGAGI in the germline V gene. The CDR3 spells CASSYSIIEAAQYF. CDR3 in DNA: TGTGCCAGCAGTTACTCGATTATTGAGGCGGCCCAGTACTTC.